The clone carrying this T cell receptor beta chain was seen at least ten times. The data were taken from a study of control samples from healthy donors and cancer patients. Looked up from germline, CDR1 is MNHEY and CDR2 is SMNVEV (reference sequence). V shed 5 bases and J 5 bases; nucleotides not matched to a gene: 11. The CDR3 length is 18 residues. Sequencing used immunoSEQ multiplex PCR; TCRdb keeps in-frame clones, though not all of them. The profile shows over 200,000 clones, around 80% of them singletons. The chain couples TRBV27 to TRBJ2-5, with 16 bases that match TRBD2. What was sequenced was PBMCs. This TCR was sampled from a woman aged 60-75 years with lung cancer. The chain's CDR3 is CASSPWGTSGRAEETQYF. Written as DNA, the CDR3 is TGTGCCAGCAGTCCCTGGGGGACTAGCGGGAGGGCCGAGGAGACCCAGTACTTC.